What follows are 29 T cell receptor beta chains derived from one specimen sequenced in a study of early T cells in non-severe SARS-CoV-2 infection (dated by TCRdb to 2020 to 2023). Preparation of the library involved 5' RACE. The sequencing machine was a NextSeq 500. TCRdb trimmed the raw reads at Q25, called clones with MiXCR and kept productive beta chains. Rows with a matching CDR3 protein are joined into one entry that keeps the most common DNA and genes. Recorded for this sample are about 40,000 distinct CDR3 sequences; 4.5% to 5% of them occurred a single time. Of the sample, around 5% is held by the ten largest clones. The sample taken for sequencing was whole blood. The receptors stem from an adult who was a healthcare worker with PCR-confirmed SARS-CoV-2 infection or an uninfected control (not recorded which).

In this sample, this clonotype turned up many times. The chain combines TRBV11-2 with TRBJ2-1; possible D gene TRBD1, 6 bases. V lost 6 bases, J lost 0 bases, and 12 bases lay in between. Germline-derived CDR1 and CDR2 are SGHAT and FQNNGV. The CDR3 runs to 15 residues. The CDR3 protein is CASSRGQSSYNEQFF. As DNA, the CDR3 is TGTGCCAGCAGTCGCGGACAGAGCTCCTACAATGAGCAGTTCTTC.

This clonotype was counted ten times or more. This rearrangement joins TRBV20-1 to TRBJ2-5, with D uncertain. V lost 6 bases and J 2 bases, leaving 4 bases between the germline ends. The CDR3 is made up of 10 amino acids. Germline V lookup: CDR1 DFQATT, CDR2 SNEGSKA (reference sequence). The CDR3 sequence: CSAEQETQYF. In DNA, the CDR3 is TGCAGTGCCGAACAAGAGACCCAGTACTTC.

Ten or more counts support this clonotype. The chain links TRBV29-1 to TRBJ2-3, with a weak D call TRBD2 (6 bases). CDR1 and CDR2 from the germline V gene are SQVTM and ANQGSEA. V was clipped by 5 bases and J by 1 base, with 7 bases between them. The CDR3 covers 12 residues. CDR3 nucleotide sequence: TGCAGCGTTCGCGGGGGCACAGATACGCAGTATTTT. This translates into CSVRGGTDTQYF.

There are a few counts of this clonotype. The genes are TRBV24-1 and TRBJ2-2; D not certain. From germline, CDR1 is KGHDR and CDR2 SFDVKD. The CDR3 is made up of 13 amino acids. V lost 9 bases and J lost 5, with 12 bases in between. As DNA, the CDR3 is TGTGCCACCCCTGATCGTAGGACCGGGGAGCTGTTTTTT. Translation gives CATPDRRTGELFF.

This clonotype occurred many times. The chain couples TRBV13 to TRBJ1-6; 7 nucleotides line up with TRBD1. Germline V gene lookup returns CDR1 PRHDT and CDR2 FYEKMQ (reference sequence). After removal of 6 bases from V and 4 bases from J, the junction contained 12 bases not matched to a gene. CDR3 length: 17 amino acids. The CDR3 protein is CASRRHTGTVYNSPLHF. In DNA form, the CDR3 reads TGTGCCAGCAGACGTCATACGGGGACAGTTTATAATTCACCCCTCCACTTT.

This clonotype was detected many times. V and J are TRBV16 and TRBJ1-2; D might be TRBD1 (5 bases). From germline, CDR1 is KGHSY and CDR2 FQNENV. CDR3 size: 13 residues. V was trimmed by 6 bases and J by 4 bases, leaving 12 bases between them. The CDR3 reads CASSREQVYGYTF. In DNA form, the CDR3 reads TGTGCCAGCAGTCGAGAACAGGTCTATGGCTACACCTTC.

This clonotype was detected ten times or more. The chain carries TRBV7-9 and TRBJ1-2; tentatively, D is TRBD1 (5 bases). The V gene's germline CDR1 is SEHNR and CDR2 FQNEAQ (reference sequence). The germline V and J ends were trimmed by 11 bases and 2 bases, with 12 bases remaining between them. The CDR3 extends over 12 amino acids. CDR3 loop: CACPDKNYGYTF. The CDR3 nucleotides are TGTGCCTGCCCGGACAAGAACTATGGCTACACCTTC.

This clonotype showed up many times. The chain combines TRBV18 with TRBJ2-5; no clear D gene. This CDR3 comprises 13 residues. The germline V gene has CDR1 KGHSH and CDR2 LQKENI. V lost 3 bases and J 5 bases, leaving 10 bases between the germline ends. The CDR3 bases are TGTGCCAGCTCACCCAGGAATGGGGAGACCCAGTACTTC. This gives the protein CASSPRNGETQYF.

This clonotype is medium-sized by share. For the CDR3, the DNA is TGCAGTGCTAGAGATAGGACACGGGATAAAGAAGCTTTCTTT. This translates into CSARDRTRDKEAFF. The rearrangement joins TRBV20-1 to TRBJ1-1; D is possibly TRBD1 (5 bases). Germline CDR1 and CDR2: DFQATT and SNEGSKA (reference sequence). The CDR3 is made up of 14 amino acids. V lost 0 bases and J 8 bases, leaving 16 bases between the germline ends.

The CDR3 is CSARAVRTMNTEAFF. DNA for the CDR3: TGCAGTGCTAGAGCGGTGCGGACGATGAACACTGAAGCTTTCTTT. The V gene is TRBV20-1, the J gene TRBJ1-1; no clear D. CDR3 size: 15 residues. Looked up from germline, CDR1 is DFQATT and CDR2 is SNEGSKA (reference sequence). With 1 base removed from V and 0 bases from J, the gap between germline ends came to 12 bases.

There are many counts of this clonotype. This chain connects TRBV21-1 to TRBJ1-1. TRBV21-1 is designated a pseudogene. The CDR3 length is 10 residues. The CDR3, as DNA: TGTGCCAGCTGTTGGGGTGAAGCTTTCTTT. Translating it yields CASCWGEAFF.

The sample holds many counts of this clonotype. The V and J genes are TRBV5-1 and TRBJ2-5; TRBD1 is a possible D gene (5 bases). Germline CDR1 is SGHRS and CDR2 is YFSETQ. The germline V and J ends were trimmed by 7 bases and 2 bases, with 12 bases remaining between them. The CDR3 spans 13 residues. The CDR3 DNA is TGCGCCAGCCAAAAAGGGGAACAAGAGACCCAGTACTTC. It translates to CASQKGEQETQYF. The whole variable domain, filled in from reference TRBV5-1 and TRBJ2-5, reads KAGVTQTPRYLIKTRGQQVTLSCSPISGHRSVSWYQQTPGQGLQFLFEYFSETQRNKGNFPGRFSGRQFSNSRSEMNVSTLELGDSALYLCASQKGEQETQYFGPGTRLLVL.

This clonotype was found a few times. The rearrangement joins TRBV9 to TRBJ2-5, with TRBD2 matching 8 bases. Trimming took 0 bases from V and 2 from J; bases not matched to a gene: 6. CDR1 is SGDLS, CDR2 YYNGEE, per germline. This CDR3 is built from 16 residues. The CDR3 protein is CASSVAITSGQETQYF. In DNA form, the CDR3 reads TGTGCCAGCAGCGTAGCTATCACTAGCGGTCAAGAGACCCAGTACTTC. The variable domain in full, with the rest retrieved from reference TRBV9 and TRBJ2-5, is DSGVTQTPKHLITATGQRVTLRCSPRSGDLSVYWYQQSLDQGLQFLIQYYNGEERAKGNILERFSAQQFPDLHSELNLSSLELGDSALYFCASSVAITSGQETQYFGPGTRLLVL.

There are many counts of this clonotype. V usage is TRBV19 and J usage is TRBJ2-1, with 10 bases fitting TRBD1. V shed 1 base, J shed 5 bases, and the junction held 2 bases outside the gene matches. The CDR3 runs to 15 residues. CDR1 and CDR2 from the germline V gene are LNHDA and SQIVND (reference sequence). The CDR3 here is CASSIGDRGHNEQFF. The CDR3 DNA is TGTGCCAGTAGTATAGGGGACAGGGGACACAATGAGCAGTTCTTC.

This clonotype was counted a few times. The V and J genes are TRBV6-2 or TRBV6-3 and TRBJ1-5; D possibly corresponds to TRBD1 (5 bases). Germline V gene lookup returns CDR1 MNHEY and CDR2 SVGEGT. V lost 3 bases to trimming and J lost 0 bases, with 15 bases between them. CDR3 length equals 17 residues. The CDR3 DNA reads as TGTGCCAGCAGTTATACAGGACGGCAGTTTAGCAATCAGCCCCAGCATTTT. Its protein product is CASSYTGRQFSNQPQHF.

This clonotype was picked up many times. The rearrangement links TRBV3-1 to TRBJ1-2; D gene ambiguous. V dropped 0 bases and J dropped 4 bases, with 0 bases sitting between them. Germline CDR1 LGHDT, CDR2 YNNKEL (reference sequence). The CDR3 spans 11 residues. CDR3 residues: CASSQDYGYTF. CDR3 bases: TGTGCCAGCAGCCAAGACTATGGCTACACCTTC.

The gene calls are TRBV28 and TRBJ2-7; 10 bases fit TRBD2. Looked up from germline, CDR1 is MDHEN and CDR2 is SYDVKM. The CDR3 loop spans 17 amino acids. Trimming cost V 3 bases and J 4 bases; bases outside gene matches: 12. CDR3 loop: CASSFRSSGGVGYEQYF. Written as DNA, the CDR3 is TGTGCCAGCAGTTTTCGGTCTAGCGGGGGAGTGGGTTACGAGCAGTACTTC.

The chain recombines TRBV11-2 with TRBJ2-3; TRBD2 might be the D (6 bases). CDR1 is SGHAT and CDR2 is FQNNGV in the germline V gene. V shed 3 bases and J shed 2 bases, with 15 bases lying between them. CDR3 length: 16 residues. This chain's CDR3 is CASSFRVAAITDTQYF. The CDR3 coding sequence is TGTGCCAGCAGCTTTCGAGTAGCGGCCATCACAGATACGCAGTATTTT.

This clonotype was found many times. CDR3 protein: CASSISGGHTDTQYF. DNA of the CDR3: TGTGCCAGCAGTATTAGCGGGGGGCATACAGATACGCAGTATTTT. This chain joins TRBV12-3 or TRBV12-4 and TRBJ2-3, with 10 nucleotides matching TRBD2. The CDR3 consists of 15 residues. With V trimmed by 5 bases and J by 3 bases, 5 bases remained unmatched.

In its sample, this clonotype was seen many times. CDR3 region: CASARTSLAYEQYF. CDR3 DNA sequence: TGTGCCAGCGCCCGGACTAGCTTGGCCTACGAGCAGTACTTC. The V and J genes are TRBV18 and TRBJ2-7; 8 nucleotides align to TRBD2. The V gene end was trimmed by 8 bases and the J gene end by 2 bases; junction bases not matched to a gene: 8. The CDR3 is 14 amino acids. CDR1 is KGHSH, CDR2 LQKENI, per germline.

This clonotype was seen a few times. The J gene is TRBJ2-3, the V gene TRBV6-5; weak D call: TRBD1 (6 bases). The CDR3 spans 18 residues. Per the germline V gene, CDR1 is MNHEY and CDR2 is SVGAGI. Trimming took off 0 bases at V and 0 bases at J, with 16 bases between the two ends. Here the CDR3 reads CASSYSMTGTRSTDTQYF. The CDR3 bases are TGTGCCAGCAGTTACTCGATGACCGGGACAAGGAGCACAGATACGCAGTATTTT.

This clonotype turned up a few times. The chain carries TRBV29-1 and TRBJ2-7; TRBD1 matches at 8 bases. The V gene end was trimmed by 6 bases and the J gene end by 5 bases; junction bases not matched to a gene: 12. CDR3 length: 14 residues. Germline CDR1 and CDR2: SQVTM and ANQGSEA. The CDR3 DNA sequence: TGCAGCGTGGACCCCGGGACAGGACTCAACGAGCAGTACTTC. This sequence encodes CSVDPGTGLNEQYF.

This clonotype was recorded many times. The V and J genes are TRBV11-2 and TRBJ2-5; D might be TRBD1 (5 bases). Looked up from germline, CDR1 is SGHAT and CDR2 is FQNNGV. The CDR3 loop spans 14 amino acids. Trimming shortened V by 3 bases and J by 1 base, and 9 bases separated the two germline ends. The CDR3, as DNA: TGTGCCAGCAGCTTCACGACAGTCCAAGAGACCCAGTACTTC. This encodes CASSFTTVQETQYF. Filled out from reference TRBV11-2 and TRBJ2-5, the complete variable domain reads EAGVAQSPRYKIIEKRQSVAFWCNPISGHATLYWYQQILGQGPKLLIQFQNNGVVDDSQLPKDRFSAERLKGVDSTLKIQPAKLEDSAVYLCASSFTTVQETQYFGPGTRLLVL.

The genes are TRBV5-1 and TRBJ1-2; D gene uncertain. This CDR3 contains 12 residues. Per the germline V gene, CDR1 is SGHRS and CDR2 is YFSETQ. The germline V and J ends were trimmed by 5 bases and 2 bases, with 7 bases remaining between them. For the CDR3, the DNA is TGCGCCAGCAGACTGGACAACTATGGCTACACCTTC. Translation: CASRLDNYGYTF.

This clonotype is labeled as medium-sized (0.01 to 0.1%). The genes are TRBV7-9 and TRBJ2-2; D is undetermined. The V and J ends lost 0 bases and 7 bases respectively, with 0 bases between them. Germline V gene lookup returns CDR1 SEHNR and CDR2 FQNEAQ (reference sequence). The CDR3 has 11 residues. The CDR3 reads CASSLAGELFF. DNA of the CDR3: TGTGCCAGCAGCTTAGCCGGGGAGCTGTTTTTT.

CDR3 region: CASTPGTGIYNEQFF. The CDR3 DNA reads as TGTGCCAGCACCCCCGGCACAGGAATTTACAATGAGCAGTTCTTC. The chain links TRBV6-2 or TRBV6-3 to TRBJ2-1; D may be TRBD1 (5 bases). Germline CDR1 and CDR2: MNHEY and SVGEGT. Trimming left V 7 bases short and J 4 bases short, with 17 bases between. The CDR3 has 15 amino acids.

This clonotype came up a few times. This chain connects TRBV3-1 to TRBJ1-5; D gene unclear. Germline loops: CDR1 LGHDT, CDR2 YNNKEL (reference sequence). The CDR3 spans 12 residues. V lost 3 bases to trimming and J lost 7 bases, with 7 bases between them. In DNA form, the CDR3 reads TGTGCCAGCAGCCAGTCGGGGCAGCCCCAGCATTTT. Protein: CASSQSGQPQHF.

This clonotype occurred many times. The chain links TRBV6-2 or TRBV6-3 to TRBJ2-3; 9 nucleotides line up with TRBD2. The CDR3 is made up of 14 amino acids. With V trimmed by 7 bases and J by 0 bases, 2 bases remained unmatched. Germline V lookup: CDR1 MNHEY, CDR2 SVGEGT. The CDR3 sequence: CASMGLASTDTQYF. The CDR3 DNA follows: TGTGCCAGCATGGGACTAGCTAGCACAGATACGCAGTATTTT.

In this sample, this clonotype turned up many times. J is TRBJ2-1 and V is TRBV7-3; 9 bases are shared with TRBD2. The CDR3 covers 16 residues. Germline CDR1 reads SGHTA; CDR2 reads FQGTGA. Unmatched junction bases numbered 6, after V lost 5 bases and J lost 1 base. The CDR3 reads CASSPTSGWSYNEQFF. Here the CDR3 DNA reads TGTGCCAGCAGCCCCACTAGCGGGTGGTCCTACAATGAGCAGTTCTTC.